This is a list of T cell receptor beta chains from one sample in a study of Ad26.COV2.S vaccination and SARS-CoV-2 variants. The table came from immunoSEQ multiplex PCR; TCRdb's copy has only in-frame clones and leaves some out. The sample consists of around 320,000 clones, around 86% of them appearing once. Source: peripheral blood, taken in a trial of Ad26.COV2.S vaccine versus placebo. The source of these receptors is a person aged 18-60 years who received the Ad26.COV2.S COVID-19 vaccine or a placebo. The CDR3 runs from the conserved cysteine through the conserved F or W. Each record gives: CDR3 protein, CDR3 DNA, V gene, CDR3 length, clone size, D gene, J gene. The D gene is left open where the match is weak. For some rows the clone size is stated as once, few or many, or as a class when expanded; others skip it.

CDR3: CARSLDGSVRGETQYF
DNA: TGTGCCAGAAGCTTGGACGGATCCGTTAGGGGGGAGACCCAGTACTTC
V: TRBV5-3
length: 16
size: -
D: -
J: TRBJ2-5

CDR3: CASRKSSSGYGYTF
DNA: TGTGCCAGCAGAAAATCCTCCAGCGGTTATGGCTACACCTTC
V: TRBV6-5
length: 14
size: -
D: -
J: TRBJ1-2

CDR3: CASSSGQGMEYEQYF
DNA: TGTGCCAGCAGCTCGGGACAGGGAATGGAGTACGAGCAGTACTTC
V: TRBV11-2
length: 15
size: -
D: TRBD1
J: TRBJ2-7

CDR3: CASSLSGRASPLHF
DNA: TGTGCCAGCAGTTTGTCCGGCAGGGCTTCACCCCTCCACTTT
V: TRBV27
length: 14
size: -
D: -
J: TRBJ1-6

CDR3: CASSQELAKGVYGYTF
DNA: TGTGCCAGCAGCCAGGAGCTCGCAAAGGGGGTCTATGGCTACACCTTC
V: TRBV3-1/TRBV3-2
length: 16
size: -
D: -
J: TRBJ1-2

CDR3: CASSLVAGYTGELFF
DNA: TGTGCCAGCAGCTTAGTTGCAGGATACACCGGGGAGCTGTTTTTT
V: TRBV7-2
length: 15
size: -
D: -
J: TRBJ2-2

CDR3: CASSPRQGGQETQYF
DNA: TGTGCCAGCAGCCCCCGACAGGGAGGCCAAGAGACCCAGTACTTC
V: TRBV5-4
length: 15
size: -
D: -
J: TRBJ2-5

CDR3: CASSLRKGRQETQYF
DNA: TGTGCCAGCAGTTTACGAAAGGGTCGTCAAGAGACCCAGTACTTC
V: TRBV28
length: 15
size: once
D: -
J: TRBJ2-5

CDR3: CASSRENTEAFF
DNA: TGCGCCAGCAGCCGAGAAAACACTGAAGCTTTCTTT
V: TRBV4-3
length: 12
size: -
D: -
J: TRBJ1-1

CDR3: CASSRQTPSPGEPLIGNQPQHF
DNA: TGTGCCAGCAGTCGTCAAACCCCATCCCCAGGGGAGCCTTTAATTGGCAATCAGCCCCAGCATTTT
V: TRBV27
length: 22
size: -
D: -
J: TRBJ1-5

CDR3: CASSLGQGLVHGYTF
DNA: TGTGCCAGCAGCCTTGGACAGGGTCTGGTTCATGGCTACACCTTC
V: TRBV2
length: 15
size: -
D: TRBD1
J: TRBJ1-2

CDR3: CASSPGGLGTEAFF
DNA: TGTGCCAGCAGTCCGGGGGGGCTCGGGACTGAAGCTTTCTTT
V: TRBV6-5
length: 14
size: -
D: -
J: TRBJ1-1

CDR3: CASSLARARTYEQYF
DNA: TGTGCCAGCAGCCTCGCAAGGGCGCGGACCTACGAGCAGTACTTC
V: TRBV6-5
length: 15
size: -
D: -
J: TRBJ2-7

CDR3: CASSQDGRLSSYEQYF
DNA: TGTGCCAGCAGCCAAGACGGCAGGTTGAGCTCCTACGAGCAGTACTTC
V: TRBV3-1/TRBV3-2
length: 16
size: once
D: -
J: TRBJ2-7

CDR3: CASSPGGPTDTQYF
DNA: TGTGCCAGCAGCCCCGGGGGGCCCACAGATACGCAGTATTTT
V: TRBV7-3
length: 14
size: -
D: -
J: TRBJ2-3

CDR3: CASSFVGLAGGTDTQYF
DNA: TGTGCCAGCAGTTTTGTGGGACTAGCGGGGGGTACAGATACGCAGTATTTT
V: TRBV27
length: 17
size: -
D: TRBD2
J: TRBJ2-3

CDR3: CASSPNLPGISGNTIYF
DNA: TGTGCCAGCAGTCCAAACCTTCCGGGAATCTCTGGAAACACCATATATTTT
V: TRBV6-6
length: 17
size: -
D: -
J: TRBJ1-3

CDR3: CSASSPGQGSYEQYF
DNA: TGCAGTGCTAGTAGTCCGGGACAGGGTTCATACGAGCAGTACTTC
V: TRBV20-1
length: 15
size: -
D: TRBD1
J: TRBJ2-7

CDR3: CASSYTDRAISNQPQHF
DNA: TGTGCCAGCAGTTACACCGACAGGGCGATTAGCAATCAGCCCCAGCATTTT
V: TRBV6-2/TRBV6-3
length: 17
size: -
D: TRBD1
J: TRBJ1-5

CDR3: CASSSESGVISYEQYF
DNA: TGCGCCAGCAGCTCCGAAAGCGGGGTTATCTCCTACGAGCAGTACTTC
V: TRBV5-1
length: 16
size: -
D: TRBD2
J: TRBJ2-7

CDR3: CASSYSYNEQFF
DNA: TGCGCCAGCAGCTACTCCTACAATGAGCAGTTCTTC
V: TRBV5-1
length: 12
size: -
D: -
J: TRBJ2-1

CDR3: CASSPTGAGEQFF
DNA: TGCGCCAGCAGCCCCACAGGGGCTGGTGAGCAGTTCTTC
V: TRBV4-1
length: 13
size: -
D: TRBD1
J: TRBJ2-1

CDR3: CASSLSLAGTDTQYF
DNA: TGTGCCAGCAGCTTAAGTCTAGCTGGGACAGATACGCAGTATTTT
V: TRBV7-9
length: 15
size: -
D: -
J: TRBJ2-3

CDR3: CASSLDVTGTYEQYF
DNA: TGTGCCAGCAGTTTAGATGTGACAGGGACCTACGAGCAGTACTTC
V: TRBV27
length: 15
size: -
D: TRBD1
J: TRBJ2-7

CDR3: CASSFGAIDNEQFF
DNA: TGTGCCAGCAGCTTTGGGGCTATCGACAATGAGCAGTTCTTC
V: TRBV11-3
length: 14
size: -
D: -
J: TRBJ2-1

CDR3: CASSARTGNYGYTF
DNA: TGTGCCAGCAGCGCCCGGACAGGGAACTATGGCTACACCTTC
V: TRBV9
length: 14
size: -
D: TRBD1
J: TRBJ1-2

CDR3: CASSPGRNYGYTF
DNA: TGTGCCAGCAGCCCGGGTCGGAACTATGGCTACACCTTC
V: TRBV5-8
length: 13
size: -
D: -
J: TRBJ1-2

CDR3: CAYLRGQNEKLFF
DNA: TGTGCCTATCTAAGGGGGCAGAATGAAAAACTGTTTTTT
V: TRBV5-4
length: 13
size: -
D: TRBD1
J: TRBJ1-4